These 25 T cell receptor beta chains came from one sample sequenced in a study of post-analysis software for immune sequencing data. The study's findings and limits: About five TRBV segments occurring more often in patients than controls included TRBV5-6, TRBV5-1 and TRBV20-1.

Sequencing libraries made from TCR beta cDNA carried unique molecular identifiers. MiXCR was run by TCRdb on the PCR reads, yielding one entry per CDR3 protein. The sample lists about 540,000 distinct CDR3 sequences, around a third seen once, with around 6.1% in the top ten. Their antigen targets remain unknown. The sequencing input was blood. The receptor source for this set is a girl younger than 18 with multiple sclerosis.

In its sample, this clonotype was seen a few times. The rearrangement uses TRBV5-1 and TRBJ2-1; TRBD2 matches 12 bases. CDR3 length equals 18 residues. Germline V gene lookup returns CDR1 SGHRS and CDR2 YFSETQ. Unmatched junction bases numbered 15, after V lost 3 bases and J lost 8 bases. The CDR3 loop is CASSSQTLAGGPGHEQFF. In DNA, the CDR3 is TGCGCCAGCAGCTCGCAAACTCTAGCGGGGGGGCCGGGGCATGAGCAGTTCTTC.

About this clonotype itself: A junction end diverges from the germline sequence, so it may reflect a read error. V is TRBV7-7 and J is TRBJ2-6, with D possibly TRBD1 on 5 matching bases. The length of the CDR3 is 16 residues. Germline values: CDR1 SSHAT, CDR2 FNYEAQ (reference sequence). This CDR3 reads CASSLNQGGGANVLTF. The CDR3 nucleotides read TGTGCTAGCAGCTTAAATCAGGGTGGTGGGGCCAACGTCCTGACTTTC.

This clonotype was observed a few times. The V and J genes are TRBV20-1 and TRBJ2-2; 8 bases fit TRBD2. CDR3 length: 18 amino acids. CDR1 and CDR2 from the germline V gene are DFQATT and SNEGSKA (reference sequence). The ends lost 1 base at V and 0 bases at J; junction bases unmatched: 10. This CDR3 reads CSARVVVSGDPNTGELFF. For the CDR3, the DNA is TGCAGTGCTAGAGTCGTGGTTAGCGGGGATCCGAACACCGGGGAGCTGTTTTTT.

This clonotype occurred a few times. The chain joins TRBV29-1 to TRBJ1-2; D ambiguous. From germline, CDR1 is SQVTM and CDR2 ANQGSEA. The V end was cut by 4 bases, the J end by 0 bases, with 9 bases between. This CDR3 spans 13 amino acids. The CDR3 loop is CSVGGIPNYGYTF. The CDR3 region has the DNA TGCAGCGTTGGCGGCATTCCTAACTATGGCTACACCTTC.

The V and J genes are TRBV5-1 and TRBJ2-3; D not certain. CDR1 SGHRS and CDR2 YFSETQ come from the germline V gene. The CDR3 has 15 amino acids. V lost 2 bases and J lost 0, with 10 bases in between. DNA for the CDR3: TGCGCCAGCAGCTTTGATGCGTCTAGCACAGATACGCAGTATTTT. Its translation: CASSFDASSTDTQYF.

This clonotype was counted ten times or more. CDR3 sequence (DNA): TGTGCCGGGGGGTCTTGGAGAGATTCACCCCTCCACTTT. Its translation is CAGGSWRDSPLHF. The chain carries TRBV7-2 and TRBJ1-6, with a weak D call TRBD1 (5 bases). The length of the CDR3 is 13 residues. Germline-derived CDR1 and CDR2 are SGHTA and FQGNSA. Deletions cut 11 bases from V and 8 bases from J, with 16 bases between.

This clonotype was counted once. CDR3 DNA: TGTGCCAGCAGCTTAGGTGGGGCTCCTAGCACAGATACGCAGTATTTT. Translation gives CASSLGGAPSTDTQYF. The J gene is TRBJ2-3, the V gene TRBV7-9; TRBD1 might be the D (5 bases). This CDR3 contains 16 residues. CDR1 is SEHNR and CDR2 is FQNEAQ in the germline V gene (reference sequence). V shed 1 base and J shed 0 bases, with 11 bases lying between them.

The V call is TRBV9, the J call TRBJ2-3, with 8 nucleotides matching TRBD2. V lost 4 bases and J lost 5; bases outside the gene matches: 9. CDR3 length: 15 residues. Germline values: CDR1 SGDLS, CDR2 YYNGEE. The CDR3 here is CASSLGTRSEDTQYF. The CDR3 bases are TGTGCCAGCAGCCTCGGGACTAGGAGTGAAGATACGCAGTATTTT.

Concerning this clonotype itself: One end of the junction does not line up with germline, which may come from a read error. The CDR3 sequence: CSARGLAGGPTDTHYF. The CDR3 coding sequence is TGCAGTGCTAGGGGACTAGCGGGGGGGCCCACAGATACGCACTATTTT. The rearrangement joins TRBV20-1 to TRBJ2-3; 16 bases are shared with TRBD2. Germline CDR1 and CDR2: DFQATT and SNEGSKA (reference sequence). This CDR3 is 16 amino acids long.

This sequence joins TRBV20-1 and TRBJ1-5; no clear D gene. The CDR3 runs to 13 residues. Germline-derived CDR1 and CDR2 are DFQATT and SNEGSKA (reference sequence). V shed 1 base and J shed 0 bases, with 4 bases lying between them. Written as DNA, the CDR3 is TGCAGTGCTAGAGGTATTAGCAATCAGCCCCAGCATTTT. Translated, it gives CSARGISNQPQHF.

The chain links TRBV4-1 to TRBJ2-6; TRBD1 matches 7 bases. V shed 0 bases, J shed 4 bases, and the junction held 3 bases outside the gene matches. The CDR3 is 16 residues long. Germline V gives CDR1 MGHRA, CDR2 YSYEKL. CDR3 sequence: CASSQETGSGANVLTF. DNA for the CDR3: TGCGCCAGCAGCCAAGAGACAGGGTCAGGGGCCAACGTCCTGACTTTC.

This clonotype was counted at least ten times. V and J are TRBV12-3 or TRBV12-4 and TRBJ2-3, with D possibly TRBD1 on 7 matching bases. The germline V and J ends were trimmed by 5 bases and 1 base, with 16 bases remaining between them. The CDR3 is 16 residues long. As DNA, the CDR3 is TGTGCCAGCAGTGCAAAGACAGGGACTGGCACAGATACGCAGTATTTT. As protein: CASSAKTGTGTDTQYF.

The rearrangement joins TRBV10-3 to TRBJ2-5; 8 bases line up with TRBD1. The CDR3 totals 14 residues. The V gene end was trimmed by 2 bases and the J gene end by 5 bases; junction bases not matched to a gene: 4. CDR1 ENHRY and CDR2 SYGVKD come from the germline V gene. The CDR3 DNA follows: TGTGCCATCAGTGAGACGACAGGGGCCGAGACCCAGTACTTC. This codes for CAISETTGAETQYF.

The chain is built from TRBV3-1 and TRBJ2-1, with a weak D call TRBD1 (6 bases). Germline V gives CDR1 LGHDT, CDR2 YNNKEL (reference sequence). This CDR3 has 16 amino acids. The germline V and J ends were trimmed by 0 bases and 4 bases, with 13 bases remaining between them. The CDR3 DNA follows: TGTGCCAGCAGCCAAGAGTCAGGGGTGGGGTACAATGAGCAGTTCTTC. It encodes CASSQESGVGYNEQFF.

This clonotype was seen a handful of times. The rearrangement uses TRBV11-2 and TRBJ2-5; D gene ambiguous. The J call is in doubt because the DNA end fits TRBJ2-7 better. CDR3 length equals 9 residues. CDR1 and CDR2 (germline): SGHAT, FQNNGV. CDR3 coding DNA: TGTGCCACCTTCTACGAGCAGTACTTC. It translates to CATFYEQYF.

The chain links TRBV5-1 to TRBJ2-7, with 11 bases that match TRBD1. V trimming: 0 bases; J trimming: 2 bases; junction bases outside the gene matches: 4. CDR3 length: 16 amino acids. Germline-derived CDR1 and CDR2 are SGHRS and YFSETQ. CDR3 protein: CASSLEPGQGAYEQYF. CDR3 in DNA: TGCGCCAGCAGCTTGGAACCGGGACAGGGGGCCTACGAGCAGTACTTC. Full variable domain (remainder filled in from reference TRBV5-1 and TRBJ2-7): KAGVTQTPRYLIKTRGQQVTLSCSPISGHRSVSWYQQTPGQGLQFLFEYFSETQRNKGNFPGRFSGRQFSNSRSEMNVSTLELGDSALYLCASSLEPGQGAYEQYFGPGTRLTVT.

This clonotype was detected only a few times. This chain connects TRBV5-6 to TRBJ1-1; D is undetermined. From germline, CDR1 is SGHDT and CDR2 YYEEEE. With 0 bases removed from V and 8 bases from J, the gap between germline ends came to 11 bases. The CDR3 spans 13 residues. The CDR3 DNA is TGTGCCAGCAGCTTGGCCGTACGAGGAGAAGCTTTCTTT. This sequence encodes CASSLAVRGEAFF.

The V gene is TRBV5-1, the J gene TRBJ1-1; 8 bases agree with TRBD1. Germline V lookup: CDR1 SGHRS, CDR2 YFSETQ. The trim removed 2 bases at V and 5 bases at J, leaving 8 bases unmatched. CDR3 length equals 15 residues. The CDR3 coding sequence is TGCGCCAGCAGCTTAGGGCAGGGGGCGAGTACTGAAGCTTTCTTT. Translating gives CASSLGQGASTEAFF.

This clonotype was detected only a few times. V and J are TRBV5-1 and TRBJ2-6; the D is unclear. The CDR3 loop spans 15 amino acids. Trimming removed 7 bases at V and 0 bases at J, with 11 bases between. The V gene's germline CDR1 is SGHRS and CDR2 YFSETQ. The CDR3 is CASGTTASGANVLTF. The CDR3 nucleotides read TGCGCCAGCGGAACCACAGCCTCTGGGGCCAACGTCCTGACTTTC. The variable domain in full, completed from reference TRBV5-1 and TRBJ2-6, reads KAGVTQTPRYLIKTRGQQVTLSCSPISGHRSVSWYQQTPGQGLQFLFEYFSETQRNKGNFPGRFSGRQFSNSRSEMNVSTLELGDSALYLCASGTTASGANVLTFGAGSRLTVL.

This rearrangement joins TRBV4-1 to TRBJ2-1; TRBD2 aligns across 12 bases. Germline V gene lookup returns CDR1 MGHRA and CDR2 YSYEKL. This CDR3 contains 18 residues. V lost 0 bases and J lost 8; bases outside the gene matches: 11. The CDR3 is CASSQDRLAGESGYEQFF. The CDR3 DNA is TGCGCCAGCAGCCAAGATCGACTAGCGGGGGAAAGTGGCTATGAGCAGTTCTTC.

With regard to this clonotype: The CDR3 carries no conserved terminal phenylalanine or tryptophan, so it likely arises from a read error. This chain joins TRBV7-2 and TRBJ1-1, with D unresolved. The CDR3 loop spans 12 amino acids. Trimming pared 4 bases from V and 4 bases from J, leaving 7 bases between. CDR1 and CDR2 (germline): SGHTA, FQGNSA. The CDR3 nucleotides are TGTGCCAGCAGCTCCCGGAGCACTGAAGCTTTCTTG. Translated: CASSSRSTEAFL.

The chain combines TRBV11-2 with TRBJ1-1; D not certain. V was shortened by 2 bases and J by 5 bases, with 12 bases between the two germline ends. CDR1 SGHAT and CDR2 FQNNGV come from the germline V gene. The CDR3 consists of 14 residues. The CDR3 nucleotides read TGTGCCAGCAGCTTAAACACTGGGGATACTGAAGCTTTCTTT. The encoded protein is CASSLNTGDTEAFF.

The genes are TRBV11-2 and TRBJ2-7; TRBD2 aligns across 12 bases. With 5 bases clipped from V and 4 bases from J, the junction kept 6 bases outside the gene matches. Germline CDR1 is SGHAT and CDR2 is FQNNGV. The length of the CDR3 is 15 residues. CDR3 in DNA: TGTGCCAGCAGCAAACTAGCGGGGGGCCTGTACGAGCAGTACTTC. Residues: CASSKLAGGLYEQYF. The full variable domain, in which reference TRBV11-2 and TRBJ2-7 provide the parts outside the CDR3, is EAGVAQSPRYKIIEKRQSVAFWCNPISGHATLYWYQQILGQGPKLLIQFQNNGVVDDSQLPKDRFSAERLKGVDSTLKIQPAKLEDSAVYLCASSKLAGGLYEQYFGPGTRLTVT.

This clonotype was seen more than once but under ten times. The junction shows a germline mismatch at one end, possibly a read error. This chain uses TRBV27 with TRBJ2-7; D is uncertain. The DNA end is more similar to TRBJ2-5, so the J call may be wrong. The CDR3 covers 13 residues. Per the germline V gene, CDR1 is MNHEY and CDR2 is SMNVEV (reference sequence). CDR3 coding DNA: TGTGCCAGTCACGACACGTCCCAAGGGACCCAGTACTTC. Residues: CASHDTSQGTQYF.

This CDR3 reads CASNWKFGGDSNEQFF. The CDR3 DNA sequence: TGTGCCAGCAACTGGAAATTTGGCGGAGACTCTAATGAGCAGTTCTTC. This rearrangement joins TRBV6-2 or TRBV6-3 to TRBJ2-1, with D unclear. V lost 7 bases and J 7 bases, leaving 23 bases between the germline ends. The V gene's germline CDR1 is MNHEY and CDR2 SVGEGT. CDR3 length: 16 residues.